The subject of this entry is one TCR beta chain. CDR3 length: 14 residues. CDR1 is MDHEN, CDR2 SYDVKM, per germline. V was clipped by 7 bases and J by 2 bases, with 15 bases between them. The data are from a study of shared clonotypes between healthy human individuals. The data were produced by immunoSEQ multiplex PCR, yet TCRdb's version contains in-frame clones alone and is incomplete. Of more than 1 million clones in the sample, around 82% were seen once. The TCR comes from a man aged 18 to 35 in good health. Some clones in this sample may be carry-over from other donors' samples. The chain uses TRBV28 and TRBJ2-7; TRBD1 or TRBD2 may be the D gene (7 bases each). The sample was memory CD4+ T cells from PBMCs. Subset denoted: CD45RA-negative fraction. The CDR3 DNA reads TGTGCCAGCATTCCGGGGGGACAGCCCTACGAGCAGTACTTC. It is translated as CASIPGGQPYEQYF.